The rows below give T cell receptor beta chains drawn from one sample of a study of T-cell reconstitution after alpha-beta-depleted transplantation in children. One entry per CDR3 protein, called by TCRdb with MiXCR from the PCR reads. The table has around 200,000 distinct CDR3 sequences, approximately 7% seen once; the top ten hold 3% to 3.5%. The sequenced sample was PBMCs from the stem cell graft donor, obtained from the stem cell graft. All receptors come from a human donor who donated a stem cell graft to a child with Wiskott-Aldrich syndrome. CDR3s include the opening cysteine and the closing phenylalanine or tryptophan. D genes are given only for firm matches. Size is omitted from some rows. Given values are once, few, many or a class for expanded clones.

V	J	size	D	CDR3	DNA
TRBV7-2	TRBJ2-2	many	-	CASSFSRDTGELFF	TGTGCCAGCAGCTTTAGCAGGGACACCGGGGAGCTGTTTTTT
TRBV4-1	TRBJ2-5	-	TRBD2	CASSQGQLSGGESQYF	TGCGCCAGCAGCCAAGGACAGTTAAGCGGGGGGGAGTCCCAGTACTTC
TRBV20-1	TRBJ2-2	-	TRBD2	CSAASGLAANTGELFF	TGCAGTGCTGCCAGCGGACTAGCGGCTAACACCGGGGAGCTGTTTTTT
TRBV12-3/TRBV12-4	TRBJ1-2	many	-	CASRNRDNYGYTF	TGTGCCAGCAGGAACAGAGATAACTATGGCTACACCTTC
TRBV29-1	TRBJ1-2	many	-	CSVEAGSYGYTF	TGCAGCGTTGAGGCAGGGTCCTATGGCTACACCTTC
TRBV9	TRBJ2-2	many	TRBD2	CASSPPRLAGAGELFF	TGTGCCAGCAGCCCCCCGAGACTAGCGGGAGCCGGGGAGCTGTTTTTT
TRBV7-9	TRBJ2-4	few	-	CASSPTPSRRNIQYF	TGTGCCAGCAGCCCCACCCCGAGTCGGAGAAACATTCAGTACTTC
TRBV29-1	TRBJ1-4	many	-	CSVRRTGEKLFF	TGCAGCGTTCGGCGCACAGGTGAAAAACTGTTTTTT
TRBV15	TRBJ2-3	many	-	CATSGPGTQYF	TGTGCCACCAGCGGCCCTGGTACGCAGTATTTT
TRBV27	TRBJ2-7	few	-	CASSSRRGSSGTYEQYF	TGTGCCAGCAGTTCTAGACGTGGTAGTAGCGGCACCTACGAGCAGTACTTC
TRBV5-1	TRBJ2-3	few	-	CASSLNLDTQYF	TGCGCCAGCAGCTTGAATTTAGATACGCAGTATTTT
TRBV6-1	TRBJ1-1	-	-	CASSSHAGAYTTEAFF	TGTGCCAGCAGCTCACACGCGGGGGCTTATACAACTGAAGCTTTCTTT
TRBV7-9	TRBJ2-7	-	TRBD1	CASSWGQVPYEQYF	TGTGCCAGCAGCTGGGGACAGGTCCCCTACGAGCAGTACTTC
TRBV5-1	TRBJ2-3	many	-	CASSLRSGGMTSTDTQYF	TGCGCCAGCAGCTTGAGGAGCGGAGGGATGACTAGCACAGATACGCAGTATTTT
TRBV27	TRBJ2-3	many	TRBD2	CASSVLAGGPDTQYF	TGTGCCAGCAGCGTACTAGCGGGGGGCCCAGATACGCAGTATTTT
TRBV28	TRBJ2-2	-	TRBD1	CASSPQGGRGTGELFF	TGTGCCAGCAGCCCCCAAGGGGGCAGAGGAACCGGGGAGCTGTTTTTT
TRBV11-2	TRBJ2-2	many	-	CASSLPRQANTGELFF	TGTGCCAGCAGCCTACCGAGACAGGCGAACACCGGGGAGCTGTTTTTT
TRBV30	TRBJ2-3	few	-	CAWSFYRGGTDTQYF	TGTGCCTGGAGTTTTTACAGGGGGGGGACAGATACGCAGTATTTT
TRBV20-1	TRBJ1-2	many	-	CSANLKTSRQYYGYTF	TGCAGTGCCAACTTAAAAACATCCAGACAGTACTATGGCTACACCTTC
TRBV12-3/TRBV12-4	TRBJ2-7	many	TRBD1	CASSIPGQGSDEQYF	TGTGCCAGCAGTATTCCGGGACAGGGGTCCGACGAGCAGTACTTC
TRBV4-3	TRBJ1-2	many	-	CASSQVSPGRRMGYTF	TGCGCCAGCAGCCAAGTGTCCCCGGGACGGCGTATGGGCTACACCTTC
TRBV29-1	TRBJ1-2	few	-	CSVENEGGGYTF	TGCAGCGTTGAGAATGAGGGAGGCGGCTACACCTTC
TRBV24-1	TRBJ1-5	-	-	CATSEPGDQPQHF	TGTGCCACCAGTGAACCTGGGGATCAGCCCCAGCATTTT
TRBV14	TRBJ2-7	many	TRBD2	CASSQYGRGYEQYF	TGTGCCAGCAGCCAATATGGGAGGGGTTACGAGCAGTACTTC
TRBV18	TRBJ1-1	-	-	CASSSQRNTEAFF	TGTGCCAGCTCATCTCAGAGGAACACTGAAGCTTTCTTT
TRBV7-9	TRBJ1-2	few	-	CASSLQIVGAYGYTF	TGTGCCAGCAGCTTACAAATAGTAGGAGCCTATGGCTACACCTTC
TRBV20-1	TRBJ1-5	many	-	CSARWQGGQPQHF	TGCAGTGCTAGATGGCAGGGCGGTCAGCCCCAGCATTTT
TRBV12-3/TRBV12-4	TRBJ1-2	many	-	CASSLGLPTGYTF	TGTGCCAGCAGTTTAGGCCTCCCTACAGGCTACACCTTC
TRBV24-1	TRBJ1-2	many	TRBD1	CATSGRDRGRYGYTF	TGTGCCACCAGTGGCCGGGACAGGGGGAGGTATGGCTACACCTTC